The next 15 T cell receptor beta chains were all read from a single sample in a study of a mutant IDH1 vaccine in newly diagnosed glioma. Clones were sequenced by immunoSEQ multiplex PCR, and TCRdb holds only the in-frame ones, with some missing. The top ten hold roughly 0.78% of the sample, which has approximately 82,000 clones, more than 80% seen once. The time point is: week 23, last vaccination. The investigators gave 300 ug of mutant IDH1 20-mer peptide in each vaccine dose, together with topical imiquimod. Antigens for these TCRs are unknown. The source material was PBMCs, sampled from a glioma patient whose treatment included an IDH1 peptide vaccine. These receptor sequences come from a woman aged 45-65 years with glioma.

The V call is TRBV6-5, the J call TRBJ2-4; 7 bases are a match to TRBD1. The CDR3 runs 14 residues. The V gene's germline CDR1 is MNHEY and CDR2 SVGAGI. V was clipped by 4 bases and J by 1 base; unmatched bases: 1. Here the CDR3 reads CASSSQGAKNIQYF. CDR3 DNA: TGTGCCAGCAGTTCACAGGGGGCCAAAAACATTCAGTACTTC.

This sequence joins TRBV5-1 and TRBJ1-1; D not certain. This CDR3 is 16 amino acids long. The V gene lost 4 bases and the J gene lost 1 base, with 17 bases spanning the gap. In germline, CDR1 is SGHRS, CDR2 YFSETQ. CDR3 coding DNA: TGCGCCAGCAGCCCACGAATGTCGGGGTGGAACACTGAAGCTTTCTTT. This codes for CASSPRMSGWNTEAFF.

A single count supports this clone. CDR3 loop: CASSLMVAGGDTQYF. As DNA, the CDR3 is TGTGCCAGCAGTTTAATGGTAGCGGGAGGAGATACGCAGTATTTT. The rearrangement joins TRBV28 to TRBJ2-3; 10 nucleotides agree with TRBD2. With V trimmed by 2 bases and J by 5 bases, 4 bases remained unmatched. In germline, CDR1 is MDHEN, CDR2 SYDVKM. The CDR3 contains 15 residues.

This clone was counted a single time. The chain uses TRBV6-1 and TRBJ2-5; perhaps TRBD2 as D (6 bases). Germline V gives CDR1 MNHNS, CDR2 SASEGT. The CDR3 runs 13 residues. The ends were cut back, 6 bases at V and 3 bases at J, with 11 bases in the middle. CDR3 in DNA: TGTGCCAGCAGCCGGGACTCGAAAGAGACCCAGTACTTC. Encoded protein: CASSRDSKETQYF.

The chain is built from TRBV30 and TRBJ2-2; the D gene is possibly TRBD2 (6 bases). The germline V gene has CDR1 GTSNPN and CDR2 SVGIG (reference sequence). Deletions cut 2 bases from V and 4 bases from J, with 14 bases between. The CDR3 totals 15 residues. Here the CDR3 reads CAWSPPGLTTGELFF. CDR3 coding DNA: TGTGCCTGGAGTCCACCGGGACTCACCACCGGGGAGCTGTTTTTT.

This chain connects TRBV9 to TRBJ2-3; the D gene is possibly TRBD1 (6 bases). Germline V lookup: CDR1 SGDLS, CDR2 YYNGEE. The V end was cut by 4 bases, the J end by 2 bases, with 11 bases between. The length of the CDR3 is 14 residues. The CDR3 protein is CASSPQGFTDTQYF. In DNA, the CDR3 is TGTGCCAGCAGCCCTCAGGGGTTCACAGATACGCAGTATTTT.

J is TRBJ2-1 and V is TRBV9; TRBD2 agrees at 12 bases. With 6 bases clipped from V and 6 bases from J, the junction kept 10 bases outside the gene matches. CDR3 length: 16 amino acids. Germline CDR1 is SGDLS and CDR2 is YYNGEE. CDR3 loop: CASTHPLAGGPNEQFF. The CDR3 DNA reads as TGTGCCAGCACCCACCCTCTAGCGGGAGGGCCCAATGAGCAGTTCTTC.

This chain uses TRBV7-8 with TRBJ2-1; TRBD2 matches at 13 bases. Germline trimming cut 5 bases from V and 6 bases from J; bases unmatched to any gene: 7. The CDR3 runs 16 residues. Germline assignment: CDR1 SGHVS and CDR2 FQNEAQ. Here the CDR3 DNA reads TGTGCCAGCAGCAAGACTAGCGGGAGGCCCCTCAATGAGCAGTTCTTC. This translates into CASSKTSGRPLNEQFF.

The gene calls are TRBV10-3 and TRBJ2-5, with 7 bases aligning to TRBD2. Germline loops: CDR1 ENHRY, CDR2 SYGVKD. This CDR3 is built from 18 residues. V shed 3 bases, J shed 2 bases, and the junction held 15 bases outside the gene matches. This chain's CDR3 is CAISDTGEGLGWQETQYF. The CDR3 DNA reads as TGTGCCATCAGTGATACGGGGGAGGGCCTCGGGTGGCAAGAGACCCAGTACTTC.

This clone was observed once. This chain uses TRBV28 with TRBJ1-5; D might be TRBD1 (6 bases). CDR3 length: 15 amino acids. The V gene lost 5 bases and the J gene lost 6 bases, with 17 bases spanning the gap. The germline gives CDR1 MDHEN, CDR2 SYDVKM. The CDR3 region has the DNA TGTGCCAGCAGTGCTGGACAGCTCAGCGGTCAGCCCCAGCATTTT. Translation: CASSAGQLSGQPQHF.

This clone occurred once. V usage is TRBV7-9 and J usage is TRBJ2-7; unclear D gene. In germline, CDR1 is SEHNR, CDR2 FQNEAQ (reference sequence). The CDR3 has 16 residues. With 4 bases removed from V and 2 bases from J, the gap between germline ends came to 18 bases. The CDR3 sequence: CASSSTSVGRTYEQYF. CDR3 DNA sequence: TGTGCCAGCAGCTCCACTTCAGTGGGCAGAACCTACGAGCAGTACTTC.

This clone showed up just once. The chain employs TRBV10-3 and TRBJ1-1; TRBD1 aligns across 10 bases. Looked up from germline, CDR1 is ENHRY and CDR2 is SYGVKD. This CDR3 is 17 amino acids long. J gave up 3 bases and V 4 bases, and 11 bases lay outside the gene matches. CDR3 residues: CAISVVPGQGTDTEAFF. The CDR3 coding sequence is TGTGCCATCAGTGTAGTCCCGGGACAGGGGACGGACACTGAAGCTTTCTTT.

The chain has TRBV5-4 and TRBJ2-7; the match to TRBD2 covers 8 bases. CDR3 length: 17 residues. Looked up from germline, CDR1 is SGHNT and CDR2 is YYREEE (reference sequence). V was pared by 4 bases and J by 0 bases, with 12 bases of the junction left unmatched. For the CDR3, the DNA is TGTGCCAGCAGCCCCCGGGGGGGAGGAGGGTCCTCCTACGAGCAGTACTTC. Translating it yields CASSPRGGGGSSYEQYF. Full variable domain (remainder filled in from reference TRBV5-4 and TRBJ2-7): ETGVTQSPTHLIKTRGQQVTLRCSSQSGHNTVSWYQQALGQGPQFIFQYYREEENGRGNFPPRFSGLQFPNYSSELNVNALELDDSALYLCASSPRGGGGSSYEQYFGPGTRLTVT.

This sequence joins TRBV6-5 and TRBJ1-2; the D gene is possibly TRBD1 (5 bases). Trimming cost V 2 bases and J 4 bases, with 14 bases left between them. The germline V gene has CDR1 MNHEY and CDR2 SVGAGI. The CDR3 consists of 15 residues. CDR3 residues: CASSYQPAGSYGYTF. The CDR3 DNA reads as TGTGCCAGCAGTTACCAACCGGCAGGGAGCTATGGCTACACCTTC.

This sequence joins TRBV5-1 and TRBJ1-1; 8 bases agree with TRBD1. The CDR3 contains 17 residues. Looked up from germline, CDR1 is SGHRS and CDR2 is YFSETQ. J was trimmed by 4 bases and V by 0 bases; bases with no gene match: 11. DNA for the CDR3: TGCGCCAGCAGCTTGGACGCCCGGACAGGGATGAGCACTGAAGCTTTCTTT. Its translation: CASSLDARTGMSTEAFF.